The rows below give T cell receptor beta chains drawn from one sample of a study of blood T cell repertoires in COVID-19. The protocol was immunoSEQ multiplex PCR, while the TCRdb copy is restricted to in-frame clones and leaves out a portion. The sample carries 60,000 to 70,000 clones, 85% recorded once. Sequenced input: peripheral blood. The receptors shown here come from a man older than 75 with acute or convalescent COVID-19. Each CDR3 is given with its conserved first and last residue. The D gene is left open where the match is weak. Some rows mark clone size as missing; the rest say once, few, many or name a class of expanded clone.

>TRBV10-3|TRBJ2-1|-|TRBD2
CAITQLAGVKNEQFF
TGTGCCATCACCCAACTAGCGGGAGTAAAAAATGAGCAGTTCTTC
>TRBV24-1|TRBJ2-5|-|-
CATAFFRETQYF
TGTGCCACCGCTTTCTTTCGGGAGACCCAGTACTTC
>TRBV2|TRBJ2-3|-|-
CASRRGGGPGDTQYF
TGTGCCAGCAGGAGAGGGGGAGGGCCTGGAGATACGCAGTATTTT
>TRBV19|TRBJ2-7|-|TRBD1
CASSTGQGRRVEQYF
TGTGCCAGTAGTACAGGACAGGGGCGTCGTGTCGAGCAGTACTTC
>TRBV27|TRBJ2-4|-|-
CASSPSPSAQRDIQYF
TGTGCCAGCAGCCCGTCGCCTAGCGCCCAAAGGGACATTCAGTACTTC
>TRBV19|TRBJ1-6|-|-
CAISSSYNSPLHF
TGTGCCATTTCCAGCTCCTATAATTCACCCCTCCACTTT
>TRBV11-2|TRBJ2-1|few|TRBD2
CASSLDWTSGSSPYNEQFF
TGTGCCAGCAGCTTAGATTGGACTAGCGGGAGTAGCCCCTACAATGAGCAGTTCTTC
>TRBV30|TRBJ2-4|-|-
CAWARDIQYF
TGTGCCTGGGCGAGGGACATTCAGTACTTC
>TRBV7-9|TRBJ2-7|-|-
CASRGADEQYF
TGTGCCAGCCGTGGGGCCGACGAGCAGTACTTC
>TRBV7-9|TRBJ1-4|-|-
CASSLEGMGEKLFF
TGTGCCAGCAGCTTAGAGGGGATGGGTGAAAAACTGTTTTTT
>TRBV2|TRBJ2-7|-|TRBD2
CASSVSGGYYEQYF
TGTGCCAGCAGTGTTAGCGGGGGGTATTACGAGCAGTACTTC
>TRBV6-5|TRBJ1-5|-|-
CASKPSDGGFQPQHF
TGTGCCAGCAAACCGAGTGACGGAGGCTTCCAGCCCCAGCATTTT
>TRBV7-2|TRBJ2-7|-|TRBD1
CASSTVGTGGLYEQYF
TGTGCCAGCAGCACTGTCGGGACAGGGGGGCTCTACGAGCAGTACTTC
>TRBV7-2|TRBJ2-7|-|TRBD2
CASSLVGSGGPYEQYF
TGTGCCAGCAGCTTAGTTGGTAGCGGGGGCCCCTACGAGCAGTACTTC